The clone carrying this T cell receptor (beta chain) was counted only a few times. V was clipped by 2 bases and J by 4 bases, with 14 bases between them. CDR1 is DFQATT, CDR2 SNEGSKA, per germline (reference sequence). The CDR3 contains 15 residues. This entry is derived from a study of blood T cells in healthy people across ages. A J-beta primer mix and a sample-barcoded 5' primer were used in a second PCR of about 7 to 12 cycles. Each CDR3 protein is one row after TCRdb ran MiXCR on the 5' RACE reads. The data show about 840,000 distinct CDR3 sequences, 25% to 30% seen once. Separately, the same data were catalogued under a study of T cells of mothers and their children. That work contributes: Thymic selection molds TCR recombination products alike in related and unrelated pairs.

The sequencing sample was made of blood. J is TRBJ1-4 and V is TRBV20-1, with D maybe TRBD1 (5 bases). The sequence was collected from a woman in her 40s in good health. Here the CDR3 DNA reads TGCAGTGCTAGACAGACAGACTCTTTTAATGAAAAACTGTTTTTT. Its translation is CSARQTDSFNEKLFF.